Shown below are 24 T cell receptor beta chains from a single sample sequenced in a study of a mutant IDH1 vaccine in newly diagnosed glioma. Measured with immunoSEQ multiplex PCR; TCRdb has only the in-frame clones, and not every one. The sample consists of about 64,000 clones, 74% of them appearing once. These TCRs are of unknown antigen specificity. The sample's time point: week 35, safety follow-up. Vaccine doses each comprised 300 ug of mutant IDH1 20-mer peptide, with topical imiquimod. Sequencing was performed on PBMCs, taken from a glioma patient whose treatment included an IDH1 peptide vaccine. These TCRs come from a man aged 50 to 59 with glioma.

This clone was detected a few times. V and J are TRBV4-1 and TRBJ2-1; tentatively, D is TRBD1 (5 bases). From germline, CDR1 is MGHRA and CDR2 YSYEKL. The CDR3 sequence is 15 residues long. V was shortened by 1 base and J by 5 bases, with 12 bases between the two germline ends. CDR3 region: CASSQGQGQNNEQFF. CDR3 nucleotide sequence: TGCGCCAGCAGCCAAGGTCAGGGCCAGAACAATGAGCAGTTCTTC.

The chain is built from TRBV4-3 and TRBJ2-1, with 8 bases identical to TRBD2. V was clipped by 0 bases and J by 7 bases; unmatched bases: 11. CDR1 LGHNA and CDR2 YSLEER come from the germline V gene. This CDR3 spans 17 amino acids. The CDR3: CASSQEGEGTSGNEQFF. The CDR3 nucleotides are TGCGCCAGCAGCCAAGAGGGGGAAGGGACTAGTGGAAATGAGCAGTTCTTC.

This clone was detected only once. The rearrangement joins TRBV30 to TRBJ1-6; 7 bases fit TRBD1. From germline, CDR1 is GTSNPN and CDR2 SVGIG (reference sequence). V shed 0 bases and J 14 bases; nucleotides not matched to a gene: 10. There are 14 residues in the CDR3. CDR3 residues: CAWSVRAGQGALHF. Written as DNA, the CDR3 is TGTGCCTGGAGTGTACGGGCAGGCCAGGGGGCCCTCCACTTT.

V is TRBV5-4 and J is TRBJ1-2; 9 bases align to TRBD1. The CDR3 is 17 residues long. In germline, CDR1 is SGHNT, CDR2 YYREEE (reference sequence). V lost 4 bases, J lost 2 bases, and 12 bases stayed unmatched. DNA for the CDR3: TGTGCCAGCAGCCGTGGACAGGGGACCGCTTCAAACTATGGCTACACCTTC. This gives the protein CASSRGQGTASNYGYTF. Together with reference TRBV5-4 and TRBJ1-2, the CDR3 gives the full variable domain: ETGVTQSPTHLIKTRGQQVTLRCSSQSGHNTVSWYQQALGQGPQFIFQYYREEENGRGNFPPRFSGLQFPNYSSELNVNALELDDSALYLCASSRGQGTASNYGYTFGSGTRLTVV.

This clone was picked up one time. This rearrangement joins TRBV6-5 to TRBJ2-7; D is unresolved. Trimming removed 6 bases from V and 6 bases from J, with 9 bases in between. Germline values: CDR1 MNHEY, CDR2 SVGAGI. The CDR3 runs to 11 residues. The CDR3 here is CASSRAGEQYF. CDR3 DNA: TGTGCCAGCAGCCGTGCCGGCGAGCAGTACTTC.

V usage is TRBV5-1 and J usage is TRBJ2-5, with TRBD2 matching over 7 bases. Germline values: CDR1 SGHRS, CDR2 YFSETQ. V was pared by 0 bases and J by 1 base, with 3 bases of the junction left unmatched. The CDR3 sequence is 15 residues long. The CDR3 reads CASSLVGLTQETQYF. CDR3 bases: TGCGCCAGCAGCTTGGTGGGACTAACCCAAGAGACCCAGTACTTC. Full variable domain (missing parts from reference TRBV5-1 and TRBJ2-5): KAGVTQTPRYLIKTRGQQVTLSCSPISGHRSVSWYQQTPGQGLQFLFEYFSETQRNKGNFPGRFSGRQFSNSRSEMNVSTLELGDSALYLCASSLVGLTQETQYFGPGTRLLVL.

This chain joins TRBV4-2 and TRBJ2-2, with 7 bases that match TRBD1. The CDR3 has 14 amino acids. V lost 3 bases to trimming and J lost 5 bases; unmatched junction nucleotides: 3. Germline lookup yields CDR1 LGHNA and CDR2 YNFKEQ. The chain's CDR3 is CASSQSGGTGELFF. DNA of the CDR3: TGTGCCAGCAGCCAGTCAGGGGGAACCGGGGAGCTGTTTTTT.

This chain uses TRBV2 with TRBJ2-7; a possible D gene is TRBD1 (6 bases). CDR3 length: 13 residues. The germline V gene has CDR1 SNHLY and CDR2 FYNNEI. V dropped 0 bases and J dropped 6 bases, with 9 bases sitting between them. CDR3 DNA sequence: TGTGCCAGCAGTGAAGCAGGGGGAACCGAGCAGTACTTC. It encodes CASSEAGGTEQYF.

V usage is TRBV6-5 and J usage is TRBJ1-4; D is uncertain. Germline V gene lookup returns CDR1 MNHEY and CDR2 SVGAGI. This CDR3 spans 14 amino acids. The V gene lost 6 bases and the J gene lost 8 bases, with 16 bases spanning the gap. The CDR3 DNA sequence: TGTGCCAGCAGCCCAGAAACCGAGTACGAAAAACTGTTTTTT. Amino acid sequence: CASSPETEYEKLFF.

The table lists this clone with a count of one. This sequence joins TRBV18 and TRBJ1-5, with 7 bases fitting TRBD1. Per germline, CDR1 KGHSH and CDR2 LQKENI. The length of the CDR3 is 15 residues. The ends lost 4 bases at V and 11 bases at J; junction bases unmatched: 14. CDR3 bases: TGTGCCAGCTCACTAACCCAAGGGGGCTTGGAGGCCCAGCATTTT. Translation gives CASSLTQGGLEAQHF.

The chain uses TRBV6-5 and TRBJ1-4; 8 bases map to TRBD1. CDR1 and CDR2 (germline): MNHEY, SVGAGI. After removal of 6 bases from V and 10 bases from J, the junction contained 7 bases not matched to a gene. This CDR3 contains 13 residues. This CDR3 reads CASSRGREGKLFF. The CDR3 DNA reads TGTGCCAGCAGCAGGGGGCGCGAAGGAAAACTGTTTTTT.

The gene calls are TRBV19 and TRBJ1-5; D is undetermined. Per the germline V gene, CDR1 is LNHDA and CDR2 is SQIVND (reference sequence). V shed 10 bases and J shed 2 bases, with 18 bases lying between them. The CDR3 runs 15 residues. The CDR3 region has the DNA TGTGCCAAAACGGGAGTATCGGGTGGCAATCAGCCCCAGCATTTT. As protein: CAKTGVSGGNQPQHF. Combining the CDR3 with reference TRBV19 and TRBJ1-5 gives the whole variable domain DGGITQSPKYLFRKEGQNVTLSCEQNLNHDAMYWYRQDPGQGLRLIYYSQIVNDFQKGDIAEGYSVSREKKESFPLTVTSAQKNPTAFYLCAKTGVSGGNQPQHFGDGTRLSIL.

CDR3 DNA sequence: TGTGCCTGGAGCCCTAGCGGGGGGGCACGTACGCAGTATTTT. This gives the protein CAWSPSGGARTQYF. The chain couples TRBV30 to TRBJ2-3; 12 bases match TRBD2. The ends lost 3 bases at V and 8 bases at J; junction bases unmatched: 6. CDR3 length: 14 amino acids. The V gene's germline CDR1 is GTSNPN and CDR2 SVGIG (reference sequence).

The chain uses TRBV19 and TRBJ2-3; TRBD2 agrees at 10 bases. The CDR3 runs 16 residues. Germline trimming cut 4 bases from V and 6 bases from J; bases unmatched to any gene: 10. The germline V gene has CDR1 LNHDA and CDR2 SQIVND (reference sequence). Written as DNA, the CDR3 is TGTGCCAGTAGTACGACGAGCGGGGGGGCGGGGGATACGCAGTATTTT. This encodes CASSTTSGGAGDTQYF. Combining the CDR3 with reference TRBV19 and TRBJ2-3 gives the whole variable domain DGGITQSPKYLFRKEGQNVTLSCEQNLNHDAMYWYRQDPGQGLRLIYYSQIVNDFQKGDIAEGYSVSREKKESFPLTVTSAQKNPTAFYLCASSTTSGGAGDTQYFGPGTRLTVL.

This clone appeared a single time. At one boundary the junction diverges from the germline segment, which might be a read error. The gene calls are TRBV29-1 and TRBJ2-3; 15 bases are shared with TRBD2. This CDR3 has 17 residues. The V gene's germline CDR1 is SQVTM and CDR2 ANQGSEA. CDR3 sequence (DNA): TGCAGCGTGGAAGGGACTAGCGGGGGGCCGAGCACAGATACGCAGTATTTT. This sequence encodes CSVEGTSGGPSTDTQYF.

This clone was recorded only once. This chain links TRBV9 with TRBJ1-2, with D unclear. CDR3 length: 14 amino acids. With 3 bases removed from V and 0 bases from J, the gap between germline ends came to 9 bases. Per the germline V gene, CDR1 is SGDLS and CDR2 is YYNGEE. CDR3 loop: CASSAGTSNYGYTF. The CDR3 coding sequence is TGTGCCAGCAGCGCTGGCACCTCTAACTATGGCTACACCTTC. Full variable domain (outside the CDR3, taken from reference TRBV9 and TRBJ1-2): DSGVTQTPKHLITATGQRVTLRCSPRSGDLSVYWYQQSLDQGLQFLIQYYNGEERAKGNILERFSAQQFPDLHSELNLSSLELGDSALYFCASSAGTSNYGYTFGSGTRLTVV.

A few counts support this clone. The chain is built from TRBV29-1 and TRBJ2-7; D is tentatively TRBD1 or TRBD2 (5 bases each). V was trimmed by 6 bases and J by 3 bases, leaving 15 bases between them. The CDR3 extends over 13 amino acids. The germline CDR1 and CDR2 sequences are SQVTM and ANQGSEA. The CDR3 DNA reads as TGCAGCGTGACCGGGGACGGAGTCTACGAGCAGTACTTC. This gives the protein CSVTGDGVYEQYF.

The DNA of the CDR3 is TGTGCCACCAGCAGAGGACAGTTTTATAACTATGGCTACACCTTC. It codes for CATSRGQFYNYGYTF. The V and J genes are TRBV15 and TRBJ1-2, with D maybe TRBD1 (5 bases). V lost 1 base to trimming and J lost 1 base, with 10 bases between them. The CDR3 is made up of 15 amino acids. Germline V CDR1 and CDR2: LNHNV, YYDKDF (reference sequence).

The chain recombines TRBV19 with TRBJ2-5, with D possibly matching TRBD1 (6 bases). Germline CDR1 is LNHDA and CDR2 is SQIVND (reference sequence). The ends were cut back, 8 bases at V and 4 bases at J, with 17 bases in the middle. There are 14 residues in the CDR3. The CDR3 is CASGGQPGGETQYF. The CDR3 bases are TGTGCCAGTGGAGGACAGCCGGGCGGAGAGACCCAGTACTTC.

V gene TRBV7-8 combines with J gene TRBJ2-7; D gene uncertain. CDR1 is SGHVS, CDR2 FQNEAQ, per germline. The CDR3 is 13 residues long. Trimming took off 6 bases at V and 5 bases at J, with 14 bases between the two ends. The CDR3, as DNA: TGTGCCAGCAGTCAAAGCCCCTGGAACGAGCAGTACTTC. Its protein product is CASSQSPWNEQYF.

The V call is TRBV30, the J call TRBJ1-2; TRBD1 agrees at 8 bases. The germline V gene has CDR1 GTSNPN and CDR2 SVGIG (reference sequence). The CDR3 contains 14 residues. V was clipped by 2 bases and J by 7 bases; unmatched bases: 9. CDR3 sequence reads: CAWSSIQGASGYTF. The DNA of the CDR3 is TGTGCCTGGAGTTCTATTCAGGGGGCTAGTGGCTACACCTTC.

The rearrangement links TRBV9 to TRBJ1-1; a possible D gene is TRBD1 (5 bases). Trimming removed 0 bases at V and 6 bases at J, with 9 bases between. This CDR3 is built from 13 residues. CDR1 SGDLS and CDR2 YYNGEE come from the germline V gene. Here the CDR3 DNA reads TGTGCCAGCAGCGTAGCAGGGACCCCTGAAGCTTTCTTT. Translation: CASSVAGTPEAFF.

This clone was detected ten times or more. The V and J genes are TRBV2 and TRBJ2-1, with D perhaps matching TRBD2 (6 bases). V lost 2 bases to trimming and J lost 4 bases, with 15 bases between them. Germline V gene lookup returns CDR1 SNHLY and CDR2 FYNNEI. CDR3 length equals 16 residues. The CDR3 nucleotides are TGTGCCAGCAGTGAATGGGTTGGGGGACTTTACAATGAGCAGTTCTTC. Protein product: CASSEWVGGLYNEQFF.

The chain uses TRBV27 and TRBJ2-1, with D unresolved. Germline assignment: CDR1 MNHEY and CDR2 SMNVEV (reference sequence). The CDR3 has 12 residues. Trimming took 3 bases from V and 6 from J, leaving 6 bases between them. The CDR3 loop is CASSFGPNEQFF. CDR3 bases: TGTGCCAGCAGTTTCGGGCCCAATGAGCAGTTCTTC.